The clone carrying this T cell receptor beta chain was observed many times. Its antigen remains unknown. Germline-derived CDR1 and CDR2 are SGHTA and FQGTGA. This CDR3 is 14 amino acids long. Germline trimming cut 5 bases from V and 9 bases from J; bases unmatched to any gene: 7. Genomic DNA provided the template from which TCR beta VDJ and CDR3 profiles were obtained. Each CDR3 protein is one row after TCRdb ran MiXCR on the reads. This table holds roughly 500,000 distinct CDR3 sequences, around a third found once. Sequencing was done on patients that had shown CD8+CD57+ cell expansion by flow cytometry. Every one of the patients had aplastic anemia (severe, acquired). Untreated patients provided the blood samples, with no therapy given before sampling. This record comes from a study of CD8+CD57+ T cells in acquired aplastic anemia. The study, taken as a whole, reports: CD8+ Simpson's diversity showed no significant patient-control difference. A set of twenty-nine CD8+ CDR3 sequences was shared between patients and controls, and these sequences appeared highly expressed in patients.

The sequence derives from a human donor with aplastic anemia. The chain recombines TRBV7-3 with TRBJ1-6, with 7 bases fitting TRBD1. Sequencing was performed on sorted CD4+, CD8+, or CD8+CD57+ T cells (not recorded which) from PBMCs. This CDR3 is CASSRGQAPSPLHF. In DNA, the CDR3 is TGTGCCAGCAGCCGAGGACAGGCTCCTTCACCCCTCCACTTT. Full variable domain (remainder filled in from reference TRBV7-3 and TRBJ1-6): GAGVSQTPSNKVTEKGKYVELRCDPISGHTALYWYRQSLGQGPEFLIYFQGTGAADDSGLPNDRFFAVRPEGSVSTLKIQRTERGDSAVYLCASSRGQAPSPLHFGNGTRLTVT.